This TCR beta chain was retrieved from a study of cytomegalovirus exposure and HLA in healthy donors. On the study more broadly: Findings of an earlier analysis included under 140 million unique TCR beta sequences from roughly 190 million T cells. Most donors, about 77% of 398 genotyped, fell in the Caucasian-associated ancestry cluster. Study conclusions and caveats: Further analysis, carried out later, found HLA-associated TCR beta chains more clonally expanded than equally common other chains. Across HLA loci, a later analysis found differing TCR association rates, with DRB1 most and HLA-C fewest.

As regards this clone: Its antigen is currently unknown.

The CDR3 spans 16 residues. Germline values: CDR1 SGHRS, CDR2 YFSETQ. Germline trimming cut 0 bases from V and 2 bases from J; bases unmatched to any gene: 6. Vbeta (60) and Jbeta (13) primers were used in the PCR. Produced via immunoSEQ multiplex PCR; TCRdb's table is partial and in-frame only. This repertoire includes approximately 52,000 clones. The receptor's source is a man aged 45-65 years in good health and CMV-seropositive. This rearrangement joins TRBV5-1 to TRBJ2-7; 9 bases map to TRBD1. Sequencing was done on a sample of PBMCs. CDR3: CASSLGDREGPYEQYF. The CDR3, as DNA: TGCGCCAGCAGCTTGGGGGACAGGGAAGGTCCCTACGAGCAGTACTTC.